This is a list of T cell receptor beta chains from one sample in a study of blood T cells in healthy people across ages. TCRdb passed the 5' RACE reads through MiXCR, listing each CDR3 protein once. Of around 970,000 distinct CDR3 sequences in the sample, about 53% were seen once. The source material was blood. These receptors were taken from a woman between 55 and 75 years old in good health. Both conserved end residues are part of each CDR3. The D gene is left open where the match is weak. Size is stated for part of the rows, as once, few or many counts, or as a class when the clone is expanded.

>TRBV2|TRBJ2-5|few|.
TGTGCCAGCAGTCCATGGACAGTACAAGAGACCCAGTACTTC
CASSPWTVQETQYF
>TRBV11-1|TRBJ2-5|.|TRBD1
TGTGCCAGCACCGCCCCGGACAGGGGGGAGACCCAGTACTTC
CASTAPDRGETQYF
>TRBV5-6|TRBJ2-3|few|TRBD2
TGTGCCAGCAGCTCGACTAGCGCGAGCACAGATACGCAGTATTTT
CASSSTSASTDTQYF
>TRBV20-1|TRBJ2-7|.|TRBD2
TGCAGTGCTAGTGCGGGGGACGAGCAGTACTTC
CSASAGDEQYF
>TRBV6-5|TRBJ2-7|.|TRBD2
TGTGCCAGCAGTTACTCAGGGCGGGAGGTGCGGTACTTC
CASSYSGREVRYF
>TRBV27|TRBJ2-4|.|.
TGTGCCAGCAGGCCTTTCGACAGACTTATTCGGTACTTC
CASRPFDRLIRYF
>TRBV7-2|TRBJ2-3|few|.
TGTGCCAGCAGCTTGGCCTCGCGGGCGTACACAGATACGCAGTATTTT
CASSLASRAYTDTQYF
>TRBV27|TRBJ2-3|few|.
TGTGCCAGCAGTTCCAGGGGCGGCACAGATACGCAGTATTTT
CASSSRGGTDTQYF
>TRBV12-3/TRBV12-4|TRBJ1-2|.|TRBD1
TGTGCCAGCACCGATTGGTCTCAGGGGGCAGGGGGCTACACCTTC
CASTDWSQGAGGYTF
>TRBV20-1|TRBJ2-1|.|TRBD2
TGCAGTGCTAGAGATTTGACTAGCGGGTACAATGAGCAGTTCTTC
CSARDLTSGYNEQFF
>TRBV3-1|TRBJ2-3|.|.
TGTGCTAGCAGCCAAGATCGACAACCCAGCACAGATACGCAGTATTTT
CASSQDRQPSTDTQYF
>TRBV12-3/TRBV12-4|TRBJ2-1|.|.
TGTGCCAGCAGTTTGAATCCTAGCTCCTACAATGAGCAGTTCTTC
CASSLNPSSYNEQFF
>TRBV2|TRBJ2-5|.|.
TGTGCCAGCACGAGAAGAGGCAGGGAAGAGACCCAGTACTTC
CASTRRGREETQYF
>TRBV5-1|TRBJ2-1|once|.
TGCGCCAGCAGCGCACAGGGTATCGACAATGAGCAGTTCTTC
CASSAQGIDNEQFF